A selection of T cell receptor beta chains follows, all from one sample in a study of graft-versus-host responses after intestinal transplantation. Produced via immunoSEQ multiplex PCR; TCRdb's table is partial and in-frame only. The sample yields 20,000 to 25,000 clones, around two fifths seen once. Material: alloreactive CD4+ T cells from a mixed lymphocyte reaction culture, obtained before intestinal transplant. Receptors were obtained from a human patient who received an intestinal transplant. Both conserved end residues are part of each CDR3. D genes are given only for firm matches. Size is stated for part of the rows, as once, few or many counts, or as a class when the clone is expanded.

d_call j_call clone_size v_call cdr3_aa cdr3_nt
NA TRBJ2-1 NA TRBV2 CASSDSLATYNEQFF TGTGCCAGCAGTGATAGTTTAGCCACCTACAATGAGCAGTTCTTC
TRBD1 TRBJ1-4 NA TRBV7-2 CASSLGGQGRREKLFF TGTGCCAGCAGCTTAGGCGGACAGGGCCGACGGGAAAAACTGTTTTTT
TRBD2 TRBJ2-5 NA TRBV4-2 CASSQGTSGETQYF TGTGCCAGCAGCCAAGGGACTAGCGGAGAGACCCAGTACTTC
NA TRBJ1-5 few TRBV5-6 CASSLRQGRPQHF TGTGCCAGCAGCTTGCGCCAGGGCCGCCCCCAGCATTTT
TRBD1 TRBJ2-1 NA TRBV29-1 CSVGDRSYNEQFF TGCAGCGTTGGGGACAGATCCTACAATGAGCAGTTCTTC
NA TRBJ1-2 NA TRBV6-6 CASSYPWGQANYGYTF TGTGCCAGCAGTTACCCCTGGGGCCAGGCTAACTATGGCTACACCTTC
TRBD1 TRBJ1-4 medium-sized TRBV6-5 CASRRTGGREKLFF TGTGCCAGCAGGAGAACAGGGGGTAGAGAAAAACTGTTTTTT
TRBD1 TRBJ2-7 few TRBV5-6 CASSSGQGAREQYF TGTGCCAGCAGCTCAGGACAGGGGGCGCGGGAGCAGTACTTC
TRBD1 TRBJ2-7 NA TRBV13 CASRMAGQGTYEQYF TGTGCCAGCAGGATGGCGGGACAGGGGACTTACGAGCAGTACTTC
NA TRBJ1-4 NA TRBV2 CASTAVEKLFF TGTGCCAGCACCGCGGTTGAAAAACTGTTTTTT
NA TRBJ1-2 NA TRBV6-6 CASSRVNYGYTF TGTGCCAGCAGCAGGGTGAACTATGGCTACACCTTC
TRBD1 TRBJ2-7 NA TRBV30 CAWNRGRVYEQYF TGTGCCTGGAACAGGGGGCGGGTATACGAGCAGTACTTC
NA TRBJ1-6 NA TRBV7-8 CASSLAMMGRALHF TGTGCCAGCAGCTTAGCCATGATGGGTCGGGCCCTCCACTTT
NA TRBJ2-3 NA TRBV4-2 CASSQVYEGVGTDTQYF TGTGCCAGCAGCCAAGTGTATGAGGGGGTGGGCACAGATACGCAGTATTTT
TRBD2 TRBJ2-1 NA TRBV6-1 CASESGLAGFGEQFF TGTGCCAGCGAATCGGGACTAGCGGGGTTCGGTGAGCAGTTCTTC
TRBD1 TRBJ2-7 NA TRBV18 CASSPNTGGYEQYF TGTGCCAGCTCACCAAATACAGGGGGGTACGAGCAGTACTTC
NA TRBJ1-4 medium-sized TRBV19 CASSILRGRNEKLFF TGTGCCAGTAGTATCCTCAGGGGAAGAAATGAAAAACTGTTTTTT
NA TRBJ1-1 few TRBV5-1 CASSPELNTEAFF TGCGCCAGCAGCCCCGAGTTGAACACTGAAGCTTTCTTT
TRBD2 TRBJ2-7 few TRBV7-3 CASSLTTGTSGGKSSYEQYF TGTGCCAGCAGCTTAACGACCGGGACTAGCGGGGGCAAAAGCTCCTACGAGCAGTACTTC
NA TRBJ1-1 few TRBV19 CASSILREAFF TGTGCCAGTAGTATTTTGAGGGAAGCTTTCTTT
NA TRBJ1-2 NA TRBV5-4 CASSLDYLANTHGYTF TGTGCCAGCAGCTTGGACTATTTGGCGAATACGCATGGCTACACCTTC
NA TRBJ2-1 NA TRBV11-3 CASSPAGNEQFF TGTGCCAGCAGCCCAGCGGGCAATGAGCAGTTCTTC
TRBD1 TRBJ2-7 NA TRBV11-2 CASSPATGIPYEQYF TGTGCCAGCAGCCCTGCGACAGGGATCCCCTACGAGCAGTACTTC
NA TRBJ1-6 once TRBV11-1 CASSLRPSHNSPLHF TGTGCCAGCAGCTTGCGGCCCAGTCATAATTCACCCCTCCACTTT
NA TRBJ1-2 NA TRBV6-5 CASSYSGAYGYTF TGTGCCAGCAGTTACTCTGGGGCCTATGGCTACACCTTC
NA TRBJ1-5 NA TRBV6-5 CASSTGKNQPQHF TGTGCCAGCAGTACGGGGAAGAATCAGCCCCAGCATTTT
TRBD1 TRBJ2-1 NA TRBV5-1 CASSLAGTGHYNEQFF TGCGCCAGCAGCTTGGCCGGGACAGGGCACTACAATGAGCAGTTCTTC
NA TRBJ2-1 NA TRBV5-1 CASSPPPRGAPPNEQFF TGCGCCAGCAGCCCCCCTCCGCGCGGGGCTCCACCAAATGAGCAGTTCTTC
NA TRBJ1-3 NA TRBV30 CAWRFSGHYGNTIYF TGTGCCTGGAGATTTTCCGGACACTATGGAAACACCATATATTTT
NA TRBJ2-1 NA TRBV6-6 CASSYLLGPYNEQFF TGTGCCAGCAGTTACCTCCTGGGGCCTTACAATGAGCAGTTCTTC
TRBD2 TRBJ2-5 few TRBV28 CASSSLAGGNQETQYF TGTGCCAGCAGTTCACTAGCGGGGGGGAATCAAGAGACCCAGTACTTC
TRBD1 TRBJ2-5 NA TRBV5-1 CASSLSWTGETQYF TGCGCCAGCAGCTTATCTTGGACAGGGGAGACCCAGTACTTC
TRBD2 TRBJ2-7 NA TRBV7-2 CASSWGLAAYEQYF TGTGCCAGCAGCTGGGGACTAGCGGCCTACGAGCAGTACTTC
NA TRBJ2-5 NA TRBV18 CASSPLETQYF TGTGCCAGCTCACCCTTGGAGACCCAGTACTTC
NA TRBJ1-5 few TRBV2 CACRVEQGNQPQHF TGTGCCTGCAGAGTCGAACAGGGCAACCAGCCCCAGCATTTT
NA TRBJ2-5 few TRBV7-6 CASSLAFQETQYF TGTGCCAGCAGCTTAGCCTTCCAAGAGACCCAGTACTTC
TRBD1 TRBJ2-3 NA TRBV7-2 CASCRDRAEDTQYF TGTGCCAGCTGCCGGGACAGGGCGGAAGATACGCAGTATTTT
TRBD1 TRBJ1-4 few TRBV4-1 CASSESRGQGEKLFF TGCGCCAGCAGCGAGTCCAGGGGGCAGGGGGAAAAACTGTTTTTT
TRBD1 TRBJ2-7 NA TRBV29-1 CSVAGTASYEQYF TGCAGCGTTGCTGGGACAGCCTCCTACGAGCAGTACTTC
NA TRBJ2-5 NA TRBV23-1 CASSQSTEAIAGTETQYF TGCGCCAGCAGTCAATCCACCGAGGCGATAGCCGGCACGGAGACCCAGTACTTC
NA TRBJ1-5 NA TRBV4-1 CASSQDHPVYSLSNQPQHF TGCGCCAGCAGCCAAGATCACCCAGTCTATAGCCTTAGCAATCAGCCCCAGCATTTT
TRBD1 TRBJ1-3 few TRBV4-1 CASSQGTGRSGNTIYF TGCGCCAGCAGCCAGGGGACAGGGAGGTCTGGAAACACCATATATTTT
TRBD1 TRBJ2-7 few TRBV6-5 CASKKYAGTVYEQYF TGTGCCAGCAAGAAATATGCCGGGACAGTCTACGAGCAGTACTTC
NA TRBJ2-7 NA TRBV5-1 CASSLVGLSYEQYF TGCGCCAGCAGCTTGGTCGGTCTCTCCTACGAGCAGTACTTC
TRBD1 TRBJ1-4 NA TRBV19 CASSKQGRGGEKLFF TGTGCCAGTAGTAAACAGGGGAGAGGGGGTGAAAAACTGTTTTTT
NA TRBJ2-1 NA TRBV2 CASSEYSVSYNEQFF TGTGCCAGCAGTGAATATAGCGTATCCTACAATGAGCAGTTCTTC
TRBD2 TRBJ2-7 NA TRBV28 CASRLAGPSYEQYF TGTGCCAGCAGGCTAGCGGGGCCCTCCTACGAGCAGTACTTC
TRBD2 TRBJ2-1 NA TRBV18 CASSPWGAGGNEQFF TGTGCCAGCTCACCATGGGGAGCGGGGGGCAATGAGCAGTTCTTC
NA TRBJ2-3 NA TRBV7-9 CASRTLGSGSTDTQYF TGTGCCAGCAGGACCCTGGGGAGCGGAAGCACAGATACGCAGTATTTT
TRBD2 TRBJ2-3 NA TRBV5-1 CASSVLYAGGTDTQYF TGCGCCAGCAGCGTCTTGTATGCGGGGGGCACAGATACGCAGTATTTT
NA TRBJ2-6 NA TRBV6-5 CASSYRGGSGANVLTF TGTGCCAGCAGTTACAGGGGTGGGTCTGGGGCCAACGTCCTGACTTTC
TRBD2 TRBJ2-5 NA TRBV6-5 CASTDGLAGLKTQYF TGTGCCAGCACCGACGGACTAGCGGGATTGAAGACCCAGTACTTC